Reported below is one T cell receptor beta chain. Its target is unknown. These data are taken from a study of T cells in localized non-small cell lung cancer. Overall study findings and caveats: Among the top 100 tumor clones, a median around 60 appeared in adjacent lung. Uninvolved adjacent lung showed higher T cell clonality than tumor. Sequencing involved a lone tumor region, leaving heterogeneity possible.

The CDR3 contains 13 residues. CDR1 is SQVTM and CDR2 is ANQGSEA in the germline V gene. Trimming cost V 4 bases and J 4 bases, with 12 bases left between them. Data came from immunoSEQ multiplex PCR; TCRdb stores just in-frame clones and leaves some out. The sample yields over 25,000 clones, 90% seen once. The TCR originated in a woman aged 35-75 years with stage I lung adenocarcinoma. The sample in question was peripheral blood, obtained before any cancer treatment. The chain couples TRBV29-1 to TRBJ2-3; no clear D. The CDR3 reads CSVAVAEADTQYF. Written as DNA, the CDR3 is TGCAGCGTTGCCGTGGCAGAGGCAGATACGCAGTATTTT.